Sequencing of this T cell receptor (beta chain) was carried out in a study of human T cells and chemical hapten exposure. V was trimmed by 0 bases and J by 2 bases, leaving 14 bases between them. The CDR3 extends over 17 amino acids. CDR1 SGHRS and CDR2 YFSETQ come from the germline V gene. This clonotype was seen a few times. Time point in this sample: patch test 2, 6 weeks after DPC sensitization. Treatment in this sample: therapeutic diphenylcyclopropenone sensitization with weekly scalp DPC. MiXCR was run by TCRdb on the RACE reads, yielding one entry per CDR3 protein. The repertoire holds roughly 380,000 distinct CDR3 sequences, with 6% to 7% as singletons.

Specimen: whole blood, collected in connection with sensitization to the hapten diphenylcyclopropenone (DPC). J is TRBJ2-2 and V is TRBV5-1; D is uncertain. The origin of this receptor is a woman between 18 and 29 years old with alopecia areata. Some clones in this sample may be carry-over from other donors' samples. CDR3 sequence: CASSLELSAANTGELFF. CDR3 nucleotides: TGCGCCAGCAGCTTGGAATTGTCGGCAGCCAACACCGGGGAGCTGTTTTTT.